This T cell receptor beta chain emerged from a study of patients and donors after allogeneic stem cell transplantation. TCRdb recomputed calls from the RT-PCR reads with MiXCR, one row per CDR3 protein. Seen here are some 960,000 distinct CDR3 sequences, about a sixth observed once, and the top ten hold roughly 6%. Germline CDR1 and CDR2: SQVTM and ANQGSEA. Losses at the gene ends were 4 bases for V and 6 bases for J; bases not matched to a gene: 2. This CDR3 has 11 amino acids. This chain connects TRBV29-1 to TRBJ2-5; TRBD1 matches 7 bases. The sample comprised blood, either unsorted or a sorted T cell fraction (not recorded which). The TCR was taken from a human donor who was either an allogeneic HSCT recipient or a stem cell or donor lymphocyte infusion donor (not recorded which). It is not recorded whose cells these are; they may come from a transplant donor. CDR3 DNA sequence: TGCAGCGTTGGGGACAGAAAGACCCAGTACTTC. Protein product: CSVGDRKTQYF.